A single sample is the source of the 17 T cell receptor beta chains below, sequenced in a study of regulatory T cells in long-lasting Graves disease. With iRepertoire HTBI primers and Arm-PCR of CDR3 regions, TCR beta libraries were built. TCRdb passed the multiplex PCR reads through MiXCR, listing each CDR3 protein once. The data hold about 420,000 distinct CDR3 sequences, with 15% to 20% observed a single time. Time point specified: newly diagnosed GD, antithyroid drugs for less than 3 months. Isolated PBMC RNA provided the starting material for the TCR library. The data were also submitted as part of a second study, on T cells in Graves' hyperthyroidism and ophthalmopathy.

The specimen comprised peripheral blood mononuclear cells (PBMCs), sampled at new diagnosis, from a patient treated with antithyroid drugs. The receptors stem from a young woman with Graves disease.

The gene calls are TRBV9 and TRBJ2-1; 12 positions match TRBD2. CDR1 and CDR2 from the germline V gene are SGDLS and YYNGEE. Losses at the gene ends were 0 bases for V and 10 bases for J; bases not matched to a gene: 5. This CDR3 is built from 15 residues. DNA of the CDR3: TGTGCCAGCAGCGTAGGACTAGCGGGAGAAGGGGAGCAGTTCTTC. Translating gives CASSVGLAGEGEQFF. Combining the CDR3 with reference TRBV9 and TRBJ2-1 gives the whole variable domain DSGVTQTPKHLITATGQRVTLRCSPRSGDLSVYWYQQSLDQGLQFLIQYYNGEERAKGNILERFSAQQFPDLHSELNLSSLELGDSALYFCASSVGLAGEGEQFFGPGTRLTVL.

This clonotype was recorded many times. This chain uses TRBV11-2 with TRBJ2-3; no clear D. This CDR3 has 13 amino acids. Per the germline V gene, CDR1 is SGHAT and CDR2 is FQNNGV. V dropped 7 bases and J dropped 2 bases, with 10 bases sitting between them. This CDR3 reads CASTSRITDTQYF. As DNA, the CDR3 is TGTGCCAGCACCAGCCGGATCACAGATACGCAGTATTTT.

The genes are TRBV18 and TRBJ1-1; D gene uncertain. V was trimmed by 0 bases and J by 7 bases, leaving 9 bases between them. The CDR3 spans 13 residues. Per germline, CDR1 KGHSH and CDR2 LQKENI. The CDR3 sequence: CASSPPLGFEAFF. As DNA, the CDR3 is TGTGCCAGCTCACCACCATTGGGGTTTGAAGCTTTCTTT.

This chain links TRBV3-1 with TRBJ2-7, with 9 bases lining up with TRBD2. The CDR3 runs to 18 residues. V lost 4 bases and J lost 3; bases outside the gene matches: 16. Germline V lookup: CDR1 LGHDT, CDR2 YNNKEL (reference sequence). CDR3 DNA sequence: TGTGCCAGCAGCCCAGGGCGGCACCCTTATAGCGGGAGCTACGAGCAGTACTTC. As protein: CASSPGRHPYSGSYEQYF.

The sample holds many counts of this clonotype. The rearrangement uses TRBV2 and TRBJ1-2; D may be TRBD1 (6 bases). The CDR3 runs to 13 residues. CDR1 is SNHLY, CDR2 FYNNEI, per germline. Trimming stripped 5 bases from V and 7 bases from J, with 14 bases between. The CDR3 protein is CASSYLRDTGYTF. The CDR3 DNA reads as TGTGCCAGCAGTTACCTCCGGGACACTGGCTACACCTTC.

This clonotype was detected once. Just one base apart from a much larger clone, this may be a read error. The chain recombines TRBV28 with TRBJ1-2; D remains unclear. The V gene lost 5 bases and the J gene lost 5 bases, with 15 bases spanning the gap. The germline CDR1 and CDR2 sequences are MDHEN and SYDVKM. This CDR3 contains 14 residues. CDR3 in amino acids: CASSPAGQEYGYTF. In DNA, the CDR3 is TGTGCCAGCAGTCCAGCCGGGCAGGAATATGGCTACACCTTC.

The chain carries TRBV2 and TRBJ2-2, with 9 bases identical to TRBD1. The length of the CDR3 is 16 residues. CDR1 and CDR2 (germline): SNHLY, FYNNEI. V shed 1 base, J shed 5 bases, and the junction held 5 bases outside the gene matches. CDR3: CASSEETGGFTGELFF. The DNA of the CDR3 is TGTGCCAGCAGTGAAGAAACAGGGGGCTTTACCGGGGAGCTGTTTTTT.

This clonotype came up many times. This chain uses TRBV5-1 with TRBJ1-4, with D possibly TRBD1 on 5 matching bases. CDR3 length: 13 residues. Per the germline V gene, CDR1 is SGHRS and CDR2 is YFSETQ. The germline V and J ends were trimmed by 7 bases and 8 bases, with 15 bases remaining between them. CDR3 sequence reads: CASQGPEEEKLFF. The CDR3 nucleotides are TGCGCCAGCCAGGGACCGGAGGAGGAAAAACTGTTTTTT. The full variable domain, its missing parts supplied by reference TRBV5-1 and TRBJ1-4, is KAGVTQTPRYLIKTRGQQVTLSCSPISGHRSVSWYQQTPGQGLQFLFEYFSETQRNKGNFPGRFSGRQFSNSRSEMNVSTLELGDSALYLCASQGPEEEKLFFGSGTQLSVL.

This clonotype has more than one count but fewer than ten. CDR3 protein: CASSHTLPGQRYYGYTF. CDR3 DNA: TGTGCCAGCAGCCACACTCTTCCGGGACAGAGATACTATGGCTACACCTTC. This sequence joins TRBV4-2 and TRBJ1-2, with 7 bases that match TRBD1. V shed 3 bases and J 3 bases; nucleotides not matched to a gene: 13. The CDR3 totals 17 residues. Per germline, CDR1 LGHNA and CDR2 YNFKEQ.

On this clonotype itself: A much bigger clone sits one base away, suggesting this may be a read error. V and J are TRBV7-9 and TRBJ2-7; TRBD1 matches 7 bases. This CDR3 is 16 amino acids long. CDR1 is SEHNR and CDR2 is FQNEAQ in the germline V gene (reference sequence). CDR3 loop: CASSSPAAGQAYEHYF. The CDR3 DNA reads TGTGCCAGCAGCTCACCAGCTGCCGGACAGGCCTACGAGCATTACTTC.

This clonotype was seen many times. The CDR3 is CASSFQGSPVNSPLHF. In DNA, the CDR3 is TGTGCCAGCAGCTTCCAGGGTTCTCCAGTTAATTCACCCCTCCACTTT. The chain links TRBV13 to TRBJ1-6; TRBD1 might be the D (5 bases). The V end was cut by 3 bases, the J end by 6 bases, with 15 bases between. The germline V gene encodes CDR1 PRHDT and CDR2 FYEKMQ (reference sequence). The CDR3 is 16 amino acids.

This clonotype was observed at least ten times. The chain links TRBV12-3 or TRBV12-4 to TRBJ2-6; D is unresolved. Trimming took 8 bases from V and 8 from J, leaving 13 bases between them. This CDR3 comprises 13 residues. The CDR3 region is CASRDTMTNVLTF. The CDR3 DNA is TGTGCCAGCCGAGACACCATGACCAACGTCCTGACTTTC.

To note about this clonotype: At one end the junction does not follow the germline gene, possibly because of a read error. The chain has TRBV30 and TRBJ2-5; D may be TRBD2 (5 bases). This CDR3 has 11 residues. The V gene's germline CDR1 is GTSNPN and CDR2 SVGIG (reference sequence). CDR3 DNA sequence: TGTGCCGGGAGTGGACTCGAGACCCAGTACTTC. Translated, it gives CAGSGLETQYF. The full variable domain, completed using reference TRBV30 and TRBJ2-5, is SQTIHQWPATLVQPVGSPLSLECTVEGTSNPNLYWYRQAAGRGLQLLFYSVGIGQISSEVPQNLSASRPQDRQFILSSKKLLLSDSGFYLCAGSGLETQYFGPGTRLLVL.

The chain carries TRBV12-3 or TRBV12-4 and TRBJ2-3, with 14 positions matching TRBD2. J lost 5 bases, V lost 5 bases, and 9 bases had no gene match. This CDR3 comprises 17 residues. CDR3 nucleotide sequence: TGTGCCAGCAGTCCCCGACTAGCGGGAGGGCCGGGAGATACGCAGTATTTT. Residues: CASSPRLAGGPGDTQYF.

This clonotype was picked up many times. The rearrangement joins TRBV6-2 or TRBV6-3 to TRBJ2-1; TRBD2 aligns across 16 bases. CDR1 and CDR2 (germline): MNHEY, SVGEGT. Germline trimming cut 6 bases from V and 14 bases from J; bases unmatched to any gene: 19. The CDR3 extends over 18 amino acids. CDR3 sequence reads: CASSLRLPGTSGRAGEFF. The CDR3 DNA is TGTGCCAGCAGCTTGAGACTGCCGGGGACTAGCGGGAGGGCCGGGGAGTTCTTC.

The genes are TRBV7-6 and TRBJ1-5, with D uncertain. Germline CDR1 reads SGHVS; CDR2 reads FNYEAQ. V was clipped by 2 bases and J by 7 bases, with 9 bases between them. The CDR3 covers 13 residues. The CDR3, as DNA: TGTGCCAGCAGCTTATGGGGTGGGCAGCCCCAGCATTTT. It codes for CASSLWGGQPQHF.

V is TRBV9 and J is TRBJ1-1; D is possibly TRBD1 (6 bases). Germline V gives CDR1 SGDLS, CDR2 YYNGEE. The CDR3 is 15 residues long. Trimming removed 3 bases at V and 5 bases at J, with 17 bases between. DNA for the CDR3: TGTGCCAGCAGCGCCCCAGGGGTCCGTAGTACTGAAGCTTTCTTT. It codes for CASSAPGVRSTEAFF.